The 19 T cell receptor beta chains presented below share a single source sample, sequenced in a study of blood T cell repertoires in COVID-19. Libraries were prepared by immunoSEQ multiplex PCR; TCRdb keeps only in-frame clonotypes and omits some of them. The top ten clones hold under 0.7% of a sample with 170,000 or so clones, around 87% of them seen once. The sequencing sample was made of peripheral blood. These receptors were taken from a man in his fifties or sixties with COVID-19, enrolled during active disease.

The chain is built from TRBV25-1 and TRBJ2-2; tentative D call: TRBD1 (5 bases). This CDR3 is built from 15 residues. Trimming took 8 bases from V and 4 from J, leaving 17 bases between them. The germline V gene has CDR1 MGHDK and CDR2 SYGVNS. CDR3 in DNA: TGTGCCAGCGGGAAGACAGAAGAGCTCACCGGGGAGCTGTTTTTT. It translates to CASGKTEELTGELFF.

The CDR3 reads CAWTKQGAAEQFF. The CDR3 nucleotides read TGTGCCTGGACAAAACAGGGGGCTGCTGAGCAGTTCTTC. The chain carries TRBV30 and TRBJ2-1, with 9 bases matching TRBD1. The V gene's germline CDR1 is GTSNPN and CDR2 SVGIG (reference sequence). This CDR3 comprises 13 residues. The V gene end was trimmed by 4 bases and the J gene end by 9 bases; junction bases not matched to a gene: 7.

The V and J genes are TRBV18 and TRBJ1-2; D perhaps matches TRBD1 (6 bases). The CDR3 runs to 13 residues. V gave up 4 bases and J gave up 6 bases, with 12 bases separating them. Per the germline V gene, CDR1 is KGHSH and CDR2 is LQKENI. In nucleotides, the CDR3 is TGTGCCAGCTCACGGACAGAAGGTGATGGCTACACCTTC. This translates into CASSRTEGDGYTF.

V usage is TRBV6-6 and J usage is TRBJ2-1; 10 nucleotides align to TRBD1. CDR1 MNHNY and CDR2 SVGAGI come from the germline V gene (reference sequence). The CDR3 extends over 19 amino acids. J lost 1 base, V lost 5 bases, and 14 bases had no gene match. The CDR3 protein is CASSPTSTGGKGSYNEQFF. The CDR3 DNA reads as TGTGCCAGCAGTCCGACATCGACAGGGGGCAAAGGTTCCTACAATGAGCAGTTCTTC.

V gene TRBV27 combines with J gene TRBJ2-7, with TRBD1 matching over 8 bases. CDR1 MNHEY and CDR2 SMNVEV come from the germline V gene (reference sequence). The CDR3 has 14 residues. The V segment lost 6 bases and the J segment 6 bases; nucleotides outside the gene matches: 10. The CDR3 protein is CASSSPGQGGEQYF. DNA of the CDR3: TGTGCCAGCAGCAGCCCCGGACAGGGTGGCGAGCAGTACTTC.

The chain carries TRBV11-2 and TRBJ1-2; 9 nucleotides agree with TRBD1. After removal of 5 bases from V and 11 bases from J, the junction contained 6 bases not matched to a gene. CDR1 and CDR2 (germline): SGHAT, FQNNGV. The CDR3 has 12 residues. DNA of the CDR3: TGTGCCAGCAGCCCGGGACAGGGAAGATACACCTTC. This sequence encodes CASSPGQGRYTF.

A few counts support this clone. The chain joins TRBV10-3 to TRBJ1-1; the D is unclear. The V end lost 10 bases, the J end lost 0 bases, and 9 bases lay between the germline ends. CDR1 and CDR2 (germline): ENHRY, SYGVKD. The CDR3 totals 12 residues. The CDR3 coding sequence is TGTGCCACCTCCGGGGTGAACACTGAAGCTTTCTTT. Its translation is CATSGVNTEAFF.

V and J are TRBV5-1 and TRBJ1-6, with D perhaps matching TRBD1 (5 bases). V shed 3 bases and J shed 4 bases, with 11 bases lying between them. The germline V gene encodes CDR1 SGHRS and CDR2 YFSETQ. This CDR3 comprises 15 residues. Written as DNA, the CDR3 is TGCGCCAGCAGCTCCTCCGACAGATATAATTCACCCCTCCACTTT. Amino acids: CASSSSDRYNSPLHF.

The J gene is TRBJ2-7, the V gene TRBV7-9; 11 bases match TRBD2. CDR1 is SEHNR, CDR2 FQNEAQ, per germline (reference sequence). Trimming at V came to 2 bases and at J to 5 bases, leaving 8 bases not matched to a gene. This CDR3 spans 16 amino acids. Here the CDR3 reads CASSLIQTSGRHEQYF. CDR3 in DNA: TGTGCCAGCAGCTTAATCCAAACTAGCGGGAGACACGAGCAGTACTTC.

J is TRBJ1-2 and V is TRBV6-5; D unresolved. The CDR3 totals 15 residues. V lost 2 bases, J lost 8 bases, and 18 bases lay in between. In germline, CDR1 is MNHEY, CDR2 SVGAGI. The CDR3 DNA sequence: TGTGCCAGCAGTTACGAGGCCAGGAGGTTGGGCGGCTACACCTTC. Protein sequence: CASSYEARRLGGYTF.

The V call is TRBV28, the J call TRBJ1-2; tentative D call: TRBD1 (5 bases). Germline V lookup: CDR1 MDHEN, CDR2 SYDVKM. The CDR3 covers 18 residues. The germline V and J ends were trimmed by 4 bases and 6 bases, with 27 bases remaining between them. CDR3: CASSSETQGYVFIHGYTF. The CDR3 region has the DNA TGTGCCAGCAGTTCAGAAACCCAGGGCTATGTATTCATTCATGGCTACACCTTC.

This clone was observed a few times. The chain links TRBV3-1 (or the pseudogene TRBV3-2) to TRBJ1-2; D gene ambiguous. This CDR3 contains 11 residues. With 5 bases removed from V and 5 bases from J, the gap between germline ends came to 6 bases. Germline values: CDR1 LGHDT, CDR2 YNNKEL (reference sequence). The CDR3 reads CASSATYGYTF. CDR3 nucleotide sequence: TGTGCCAGCAGCGCAACATATGGCTACACCTTC.

V usage is TRBV7-6 and J usage is TRBJ2-2; D is undetermined. The germline V gene encodes CDR1 SGHVS and CDR2 FNYEAQ. Trimming took 1 base from V and 6 from J, leaving 6 bases between them. The CDR3 covers 13 residues. The DNA for the CDR3 is TGTGCCAGCAGCTTAGTGGTAGCCGGGGAGCTGTTTTTT. Its translation is CASSLVVAGELFF.

The chain combines TRBV6-5 with TRBJ1-1; 8 bases fit TRBD1. V was clipped by 8 bases and J by 4 bases; unmatched bases: 12. Germline V lookup: CDR1 MNHEY, CDR2 SVGAGI. The length of the CDR3 is 15 residues. CDR3 protein: CASFQSGTGGTEAFF. The CDR3 DNA reads as TGTGCCAGCTTCCAATCGGGGACAGGAGGCACTGAAGCTTTCTTT.

The chain employs TRBV4-1 and TRBJ2-3; D is perhaps TRBD1 (5 bases). The CDR3 length is 15 residues. Germline lookup yields CDR1 MGHRA and CDR2 YSYEKL. The V end lost 1 base, the J end lost 3 bases, and 11 bases lay between the germline ends. The CDR3 region has the DNA TGCGCCAGCAGCCAAGCAGGGTTGTCGACAGATACGCAGTATTTT. As protein: CASSQAGLSTDTQYF.

Written as DNA, the CDR3 is TGTGCCAGCAGTGTAAGGGGACAGGGACCCTACGAGCAGTACTTC. Translation: CASSVRGQGPYEQYF. The genes are TRBV2 and TRBJ2-7; 9 bases match TRBD1. With V trimmed by 4 bases and J by 2 bases, 6 bases remained unmatched. This CDR3 has 15 residues. Germline CDR1 SNHLY, CDR2 FYNNEI.

This chain links TRBV3-1 (or the pseudogene TRBV3-2) with TRBJ2-2, with 10 bases aligning to TRBD1. The length of the CDR3 is 14 residues. J was trimmed by 7 bases and V by 5 bases; bases with no gene match: 4. CDR1 is LGHDT and CDR2 is YNNKEL in the germline V gene (reference sequence). The CDR3 loop reads CASSYGTGVGELFF. The CDR3 DNA reads TGTGCCAGCAGCTACGGGACAGGGGTCGGGGAGCTGTTTTTT.

The chain combines TRBV4-3 with TRBJ2-5; D not certain. The CDR3 sequence is 16 residues long. The ends were cut back, 0 bases at V and 2 bases at J, with 13 bases in the middle. CDR1 is LGHNA, CDR2 YSLEER, per germline. The CDR3 DNA follows: TGCGCCAGCAGCCAAGATTCCGGAGCGAAGCAAGAGACCCAGTACTTC. This codes for CASSQDSGAKQETQYF.

The chain is built from TRBV5-6 and TRBJ2-2; D is uncertain. V was trimmed by 7 bases and J by 7 bases, leaving 20 bases between them. The germline V gene has CDR1 SGHDT and CDR2 YYEEEE. The CDR3 extends over 15 amino acids. The CDR3 reads CASASYLELVGELFF. In nucleotides, the CDR3 is TGTGCCAGCGCCTCCTATCTGGAGTTGGTCGGGGAGCTGTTTTTT. Full variable domain (rest looked up from reference TRBV5-6 and TRBJ2-2): DAGVTQSPTHLIKTRGQQVTLRCSPKSGHDTVSWYQQALGQGPQFIFQYYEEEERQRGNFPDRFSGHQFPNYSSELNVNALLLGDSALYLCASASYLELVGELFFGEGSRLTVL.